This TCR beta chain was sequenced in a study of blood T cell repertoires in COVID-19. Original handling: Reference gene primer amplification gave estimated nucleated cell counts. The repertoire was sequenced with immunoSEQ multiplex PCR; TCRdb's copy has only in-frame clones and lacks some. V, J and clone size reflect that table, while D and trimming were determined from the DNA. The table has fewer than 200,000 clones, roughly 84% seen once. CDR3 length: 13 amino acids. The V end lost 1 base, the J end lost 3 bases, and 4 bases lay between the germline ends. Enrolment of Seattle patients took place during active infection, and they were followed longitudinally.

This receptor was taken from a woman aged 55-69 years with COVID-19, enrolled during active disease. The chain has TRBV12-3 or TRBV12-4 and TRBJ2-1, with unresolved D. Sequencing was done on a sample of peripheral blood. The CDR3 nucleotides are TGTGCCAGCAGTTTAGGCAGCTACAATGAGCAGTTCTTC. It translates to CASSLGSYNEQFF.